The T cell receptor beta chain under discussion was sequenced for a study of blood T cell repertoires in COVID-19. Study information: Sites in the United States, Italy and Spain provided acute and convalescent COVID-19 samples. From T cells, B-cell-depleted T cells, or PBMCs came the material, which was cDNA or gDNA.

The CDR3 length is 13 residues. The germline V and J ends were trimmed by 1 base and 3 bases, with 7 bases remaining between them. CDR1 is SGHRS, CDR2 YFSETQ, per germline. As handled by the study authors: Scientists estimated how many nucleated cells there were by amplifying reference gene primers. Produced via immunoSEQ multiplex PCR; TCRdb's table is partial and in-frame only. V and J calls and clone size come straight from that table; D and trimming were deduced from the DNA. In the table there are about 60,000 clones, around 90% of which are singletons. The clonotype originates from a man in his sixties with active COVID-19. This rearrangement joins TRBV5-1 to TRBJ1-2; TRBD1 is a possible D gene (6 bases). Sequenced sample: peripheral blood. The CDR3 DNA is TGCGCCAGCAGCTTGAGGACAGACTATGGCTACACCTTC. Residues: CASSLRTDYGYTF.